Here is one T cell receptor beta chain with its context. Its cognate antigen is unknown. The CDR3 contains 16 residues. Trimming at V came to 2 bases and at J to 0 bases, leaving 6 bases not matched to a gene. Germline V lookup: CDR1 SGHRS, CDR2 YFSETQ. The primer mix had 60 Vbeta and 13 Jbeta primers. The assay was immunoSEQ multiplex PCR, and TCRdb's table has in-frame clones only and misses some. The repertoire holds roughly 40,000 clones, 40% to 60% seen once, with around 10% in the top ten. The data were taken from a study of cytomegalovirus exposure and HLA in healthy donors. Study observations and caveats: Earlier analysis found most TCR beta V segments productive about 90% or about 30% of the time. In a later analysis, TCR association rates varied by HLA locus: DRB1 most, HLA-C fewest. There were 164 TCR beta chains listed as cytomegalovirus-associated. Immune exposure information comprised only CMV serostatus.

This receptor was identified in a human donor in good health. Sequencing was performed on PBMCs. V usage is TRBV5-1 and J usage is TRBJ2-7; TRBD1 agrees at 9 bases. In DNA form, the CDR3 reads TGCGCCAGCAGCTTATCCGGGACAGGGTTCTCCTACGAGCAGTACTTC. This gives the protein CASSLSGTGFSYEQYF.